This T cell receptor (beta chain) comes out of a study of T cell repertoires in cytomegalovirus infection. Study summary: Well-studied HLA-B-restricted CMV epitopes were used in the study alongside recently identified HLA-C-restricted ones. Public TCR beta signature analysis indicated the presence of both CMV infection and matching HLA type.

This clonotype came up a few times. Its specificity is unknown. Study-wide results and caveats: Based on cumulative public TCR beta family frequency, carriers of CMV plus the relevant HLA were identified.

The trim removed 1 base at V and 1 base at J, leaving 5 bases unmatched. Germline V gene data show CDR1 as MGHRA and CDR2 as YSYEKL. The length of the CDR3 is 16 residues. TCRdb re-analysed the reads in MiXCR, keeping a single row per CDR3 protein. This table has 200,000 to 250,000 distinct CDR3 sequences, roughly two fifths appearing once. Material: CD8+ T cells from cultured PBMCs, obtained from culture after CMV antigen stimulation. The receptor was derived from a human donor in good health (CMV status not recorded). Some clones in this sample may be carry-over from other donors' samples. This chain joins TRBV4-1 and TRBJ1-2, with 8 bases fitting TRBD1. The CDR3 DNA follows: TGCGCCAGCAGCCAAGGCAGGGGGCAGGTTAACTATGGCTACACCTTC. The encoded protein is CASSQGRGQVNYGYTF.